The next 8 T cell receptor beta chains were all read from a single sample in a study of T-cell memory formation after mild COVID-19 (dated by TCRdb to the early 2020s). To prepare the library, 5' RACE was applied. Data came from an Illumina NovaSeq 6000. TCRdb trimmed public reads at Q25 via fastp, called clones via MiXCR and kept in-frame beta chains. Rows with a matching CDR3 protein are joined into one entry that keeps the most common DNA and genes. Recorded for this sample are around 250,000 distinct CDR3 sequences; roughly a tenth of them occurred a single time. 22% of the sample is taken by the ten largest. Input material: PBMCs or a T cell subset sorted from them (not recorded which). Every receptor here comes from a man younger than 35 who had mild COVID-19 (a few samples of this study predate the infection). The sample titles of this study are shuffled in the database, so cell type and time point are left out; the donor was told from shared clones.

The chain combines TRBV5-6 with TRBJ2-7; D might be TRBD2 (6 bases). In germline, CDR1 is SGHDT, CDR2 YYEEEE. V gave up 2 bases and J gave up 6 bases, with 15 bases separating them. The CDR3 sequence is 14 residues long. CDR3 protein: CASSFGGAYLEQYV. The DNA of the CDR3 is TGTGCCAGCAGCTTTGGCGGGGCGTATCTCGAGCAGTACGTC.

The rearrangement links TRBV4-3 to TRBJ2-2; tentatively, D is TRBD2 (5 bases). Germline-derived CDR1 and CDR2 are LGHNA and YSLEER. V was trimmed by 0 bases and J by 3 bases, leaving 11 bases between them. The CDR3 extends over 16 amino acids. CDR3 in amino acids: CASSQDMGGHTGELFF. Written as DNA, the CDR3 is TGCGCCAGCAGCCAAGATATGGGCGGGCACACCGGGGAGCTGTTTTTT.

This clonotype was seen a handful of times. V and J are TRBV12-3 or TRBV12-4 and TRBJ2-7; possible D gene TRBD1, 5 bases. CDR3 length equals 13 residues. Between the trimmed V and J ends, which lost 2 bases and 5 bases, there was a span of 10 bases. This chain's CDR3 is CASSLSGIHEQYF. The CDR3 DNA reads as TGTGCCAGCAGTTTATCAGGGATCCACGAGCAGTACTTC.

Only a few counts were recorded for this clonotype. DNA for the CDR3: TGTGCCAGCAGCTTATTGGACCTATCGGGGGGCACAGATACGCAGTATTTT. It codes for CASSLLDLSGGTDTQYF. The chain uses TRBV7-9 and TRBJ2-3, with a possible D match to TRBD2 (6 bases). This CDR3 comprises 17 residues. V lost 2 bases, J lost 1 base, and 16 bases lay in between. Germline CDR1 SEHNR, CDR2 FQNEAQ (reference sequence).

The genes are TRBV28 and TRBJ2-1; 12 positions agree with TRBD1. The CDR3 length is 15 residues. Germline loops: CDR1 MDHEN, CDR2 SYDVKM. Trimming took 8 bases from V and 10 from J; bases not matched to a gene: 12. CDR3 nucleotides: TGTGCCAGCGGCGTTCAGGGACAGGGGGCGGACGAGCAGTTCTTC. It translates to CASGVQGQGADEQFF.

Only a few counts were recorded for this clonotype. This sequence joins TRBV7-3 and TRBJ2-3; D possibly corresponds to TRBD2 (6 bases). The CDR3 is 15 residues long. Trimming took 2 bases from V and 6 from J, leaving 15 bases between them. Germline V CDR1 and CDR2: SGHTA, FQGTGA. The CDR3 DNA sequence: TGTGCCAGCAGCTTAGGGGGGTACCACGGGGATACGCAGTATTTT. This sequence encodes CASSLGGYHGDTQYF.

Only a few counts were recorded for this clonotype. The chain has TRBV5-1 and TRBJ1-5, with unresolved D. The CDR3 has 13 residues. Trimming stripped 5 bases from V and 5 bases from J, with 11 bases between. Germline-derived CDR1 and CDR2 are SGHRS and YFSETQ. CDR3 sequence reads: CASRVFPDQPQHF. The CDR3 nucleotides read TGCGCCAGCAGAGTTTTCCCCGATCAGCCCCAGCATTTT.

This clonotype was seen ten or more times. V and J are TRBV7-2 and TRBJ2-1, with TRBD2 matching over 13 bases. V was clipped by 5 bases and J by 2 bases; unmatched bases: 3. The germline V gene encodes CDR1 SGHTA and CDR2 FQGNSA. CDR3 length: 16 amino acids. The CDR3 protein is CASSPGLAGAYNEQFF. The CDR3 DNA follows: TGTGCCAGCAGCCCCGGACTAGCGGGGGCCTACAATGAGCAGTTCTTC.